This record covers a single T cell receptor beta chain. The target of this receptor is not known. Nothing much larger sits one base from this clone, and base qualities are not available. These data are taken from a study of cytomegalovirus exposure and HLA in healthy donors (dated by TCRdb to about 2017). In the study overall: An earlier analysis of some 500 of the donors reported 250 to 300 Gb of sequence data and approximately 110 million unique TCR beta sequences from roughly 180 million T cells. Approximately 310 gigabases of sequencing data and approximately 85 million unique TCR sequences were included in an early release covering 550 to 800 HLA-typed donors. Among the roughly 400 genotyped donors, around 81% belonged to the genetic ancestry cluster associated with self-reported Caucasian donors. The study was designed to test whether signatures of past pathogen exposure could be identified by cataloging public T cell receptors. The T cell repertoires of 666 subjects were profiled by immunosequencing and related to cytomegalovirus serostatus. Along with the roughly 670-subject first cohort, a separate validation cohort of over a hundred different subjects was used. To predict cytomegalovirus infection status, the study combined high-throughput TCR immunosequencing, statistical association of individual TCRs with disease status, and machine learning. A later analysis re-examined previously published TCR beta repertoires from about 670 donors and added high-resolution HLA genotyping to investigate patterns of TCR occurrence. In the later analysis, no new phenotypic data were used to find candidate immune exposures; instead, reliance was placed on TCR beta sequences and their occurrence across donors. To decide whether each TCR beta V gene segment behaved as functional or pseudogenic, an earlier analysis of 587 of the donors relied on high-throughput TCR beta sequencing. Donor age, sex, ethnicity and CMV serostatus were collected together with the repertoire data. A later genetic analysis used genome-wide SNP genotypes for about three fifths of the roughly 700 donors, treating that subset as a discovery cohort. Every discovery cohort repertoire had been produced on one sequencing platform. Class I and class II HLA loci were covered by the typing at four-digit resolution. The number of typed donors differed by locus: about 620-630 for A, B, C, DRB1 and DQB1; approximately 520 for DQA1; fewer than 610 for DPA1; and around 490 for DPB1. Roughly 5 DR-DQ haplotypes were handled as single units for association and clustering because linkage in the cohort was strong. Across around 400 genotyped donors of the cohort, an average of roughly 250,000 unique TCR beta nucleotide sequences per donor were sequenced, and roughly 18% of those sequences were non-productive. Overall study results and their limits: Across donors, most TCR sequences were observed very rarely, whereas some public TCRs were present in many individuals. This cohort had only TCR beta chains sequenced, and the lack of alpha or paired-chain data limited which features could be detected. In a later analysis, the rate of TCR association differed among HLA loci, with DRB1 alleles having the most associated TCRs and HLA-C alleles having the fewest. Specific HLA alleles were associated with around 18,000 TCR beta sequences at a false discovery rate of 0.05 in a later analysis. Roughly uniform sequencing depth across donors was assumed in presence/absence analyses, although this assumption may not hold. In an earlier analysis of 587 of the donors, most TCR beta V segments appeared in productive rearrangements about 87% or about 30% of the time, broadly matching IMGT annotations. CMV serostatus was the only immune exposure information available for the cohort. A later analysis reported that several top co-occurrence clusters appeared linked to parvovirus B19, influenza, CMV and Epstein-Barr virus. A total of 150 or so TCR beta chains were listed by the study as associated with cytomegalovirus. Because HLA typing was missing for some donors at each locus, association tests included only the typed subset. Most CMV-associated TCR beta chains appeared to be HLA-restricted in a later analysis, and the HLA associations seemed to be driven largely by CMV exposure. The authors suggested that the approach could potentially be generalized to other disease states and immunological phenotypes. According to a later genetic analysis, donors in an Asian-associated ancestry cluster had fewer N-insertions in productive TCRs than the approximately 670-donor mean. When HLA alleles, especially DR and DQ, strongly co-occurred, attributing TCR associations to individual alleles was difficult. A group of highly shared sequence variants was considered likely to be a technical artifact of the sequencing pipeline. Because counts were too low, about 18 rarely observed V segments, including chromosome 9 orphons, were excluded from the earlier analysis of around 640 of the donors. A further reported finding was that TCR beta sequences accurately predicted the HLA-A and HLA-B alleles for most subjects in the first cohort. In both the original and validation cohorts, the classifier was reported to diagnose cytomegalovirus status with high specificity and sensitivity. Because the 87-base-pair reads could not distinguish some IMGT-functional V segments, including TRBV6-2 and TRBV6-3, those segments were excluded. Linkage disequilibrium might explain the correlated functional status among segregating V segments, but an unknown experimental factor could not be excluded. A few of the identified cytomegalovirus-associated TCR beta chains were confirmed in vitro to be specific for cytomegalovirus antigens. In a later analysis, HLA-associated TCR beta chains were found to be more clonally expanded and to have lower generation probabilities than equally common non-associated chains. V-gene and J-gene trimming of TCR beta chains was associated with a missense DCLRE1C variant in a later genetic analysis, and the association was replicated in an independent cohort.

The germline V gene yields SGHTA for CDR1 and FQGTGA for CDR2. The CDR3 contains 15 residues, cysteine and phenylalanine counted. The only DNA kept is the CDR3, 45 bases in frame from the first base. From V the trimming removes 5 bases and from J it removes 4 bases, while the gene matches leave 4 bases of the junction unaccounted for. The cohort comprised 670 or so healthy bone marrow donors. Cohort members were all nominally healthy when sampled, although unrecorded immune exposures were likely present. The donor tested CMV seropositive and was one of the 289 seropositive cohort members. A peripheral blood sample was provided by each donor, and peripheral blood mononuclear cells were used for TCR beta sequencing. The Qiagen DNeasy Blood Extraction Kit was used to extract genomic DNA from the blood cell samples. The library was built by means of the immunoSEQ multiplex PCR assay. The multiplex PCR relied on a mix of 60 forward primers for TCR Vbeta segments and 13 reverse primers for TCR Jbeta segments. The CDR3 region of rearranged TCR beta genes was amplified from genomic DNA by a multiplex PCR assay. The Illumina HiSeq System was used to sequence the amplified TCR beta libraries as 87-base-pair reads. Per the original workflow: Across the roughly 640 repertoires, a later analysis counted 80 million or so unique TCR beta chains, approximately 10 million of which were shared by at least two donors. A nearest-neighbor algorithm error-corrected the raw reads and collapsed the reads into unique sequences, merging closely related sequences to remove PCR and sequencing errors. V, D and J gene segments were assigned by aligning CDR3 sequences to IMGT reference sequences. For a sequence to be retained, a match of at least six nucleotides to both a V gene segment and a J gene segment was required. A rearrangement was called productive if the CDR3 had no stop codons and remained in frame with V and J, and every other rearrangement was called non-productive. Following IMGT convention, CDR3 was defined as the stretch from the second conserved V-encoded cysteine up to the conserved J-encoded phenylalanine. The earlier analysis of about 570 of the donors excluded any sequence lacking an unambiguous match to a single V gene segment. An earlier analysis of several hundred of the donors called V segments functional above 56.7% productive rearrangements and segregating when the between-donor standard deviation exceeded 5%. A statistical classification framework was built for diagnosing cytomegalovirus status from the catalog of TCR beta chain sequences. In a later analysis, TCR nucleotide sequences were compared against IMGT/GENE-DB human TR gene sequences so that V and J genes could be assigned. A later analysis assigned CDR3 sequences and most-parsimonious VDJ recombination scenarios with the TCRdist pipeline. A later analysis defined each TCR beta chain by its CDR3 amino acid sequence plus V-gene family, and excluded reads lacking a unique V-gene family. As a way to deal with suspected cross-contamination and a sequencing artifact, a later analysis dropped 450 to 700 nucleotide sequences that were highly shared and had low generation probability. In a later analysis, a clonal expansion index was calculated for each public chain from normalized within-repertoire ranks of inferred template counts. In a later analysis, generation probabilities were computed with a VDJ recombination model fitted to out-of-frame rearrangements, and the resulting probabilities were checked against IGoR. A later analysis scored TCR-TCR, TCR-HLA and TCR-CMV co-occurrence with hypergeometric tests, applying a repertoire-size bias correction to TCR pairs. False discovery rates were estimated in a later analysis by permuting HLA or CMV assignments 20 times. In a later analysis, co-occurring TCRs were grouped using DBSCAN, with TCRdist sequence similarity added in when clustering inside HLA-allele-positive subsets. For co-occurrence clustering, repertoires with fewer than 30,000 or more than 120,000 public chains were excluded, along with a handful of repertoires with anomalous nucleotide sharing. TCRdb took this table from immuneACCESS and kept in-frame rearrangements with V and J called. Such tables lack part of the clones; where checked against another copy, unresolved V genes explain under half of the gap, and the rest is unexplained. That table supplies the V and J calls and clone size; D and trimming were determined from the DNA. The sample profile shows around 150,000 clones; approximately 80% of them were found once. Of the sample, roughly 4% is held by the ten largest clones.

The sequence is built from TRBV7-3 and TRBJ2-1, with 11 central nucleotides matching TRBD1. Sequenced material: PBMCs. The receptor was isolated from a woman between 40 and 50 years old in good health and CMV-seropositive. At the DNA level, the sequence is TGTGCCAGCAGCCCGGACAGGGGGCTTTACAATGAGCAGTTCTTC. Translated, this is CASSPDRGLYNEQFF.